This passage covers 25 T cell receptor beta chains from one sample sequenced in a study of cytomegalovirus exposure and HLA in healthy donors. PCR amplification relied on 60 Vbeta primers (plus 13 Jbeta primers). Here immunoSEQ multiplex PCR was the method, and the copy in TCRdb shows in-frame clones only, minus some. This table has 100,000 or so clones, 70% to 80% appearing once. The material sequenced was PBMCs. These receptor sequences come from a female donor in good health and CMV-seronegative.

The chain carries TRBV5-1 and TRBJ2-5; 9 nucleotides line up with TRBD1. This CDR3 is built from 15 residues. V lost 4 bases and J lost 1; bases outside the gene matches: 5. CDR1 SGHRS and CDR2 YFSETQ come from the germline V gene. CDR3 DNA sequence: TGCGCCAGCAGCGCGGGGGACAGGGCCCAAGAGACCCAGTACTTC. This encodes CASSAGDRAQETQYF.

This clone was recorded once. V gene TRBV7-8 combines with J gene TRBJ2-5, with 9 nucleotides matching TRBD2. This CDR3 contains 17 residues. CDR1 is SGHVS and CDR2 is FQNEAQ in the germline V gene. V was pared by 0 bases and J by 2 bases, with 7 bases of the junction left unmatched. CDR3 loop: CASSLALAGGLQETQYF. DNA for the CDR3: TGTGCCAGCAGCTTAGCGCTCGCGGGGGGGCTTCAAGAGACCCAGTACTTC.

CDR3 region: CASSWGQGGGYTF. The CDR3 DNA sequence: TGTGCCAGCAGCTGGGGACAGGGGGGCGGCTACACCTTC. The chain is built from TRBV7-2 and TRBJ1-2, with 11 bases fitting TRBD1. The germline CDR1 and CDR2 sequences are SGHTA and FQGNSA. Losses at the gene ends were 4 bases for V and 8 bases for J; bases not matched to a gene: 3. CDR3 length: 13 residues.

This chain uses TRBV30 with TRBJ2-3; 7 bases line up with TRBD2. CDR1 and CDR2 from the germline V gene are GTSNPN and SVGIG (reference sequence). The V segment lost 4 bases and the J segment 1 base; nucleotides outside the gene matches: 5. The CDR3 is 14 amino acids. CDR3 sequence (DNA): TGTGCCTGGACAAGGGGAGGGGGCACAGATACGCAGTATTTT. Amino acid sequence: CAWTRGGGTDTQYF.

The chain's CDR3 is CASSIAIDREDTQYF. The CDR3 DNA reads as TGTGCCAGTAGTATAGCCATAGACAGGGAAGATACGCAGTATTTT. The J gene is TRBJ2-3, the V gene TRBV19; TRBD1 matches 7 bases. CDR1 LNHDA and CDR2 SQIVND come from the germline V gene (reference sequence). The trim removed 1 base at V and 5 bases at J, leaving 6 bases unmatched. This CDR3 has 15 residues.

In this sample, this clone turned up a few times. In nucleotides, the CDR3 is TGTGCCAGCAGTGATTCGAGGACTGAAGCTTTCTTT. As protein: CASSDSRTEAFF. V gene TRBV2 combines with J gene TRBJ1-1; D unclear. The CDR3 spans 12 residues. The germline V gene has CDR1 SNHLY and CDR2 FYNNEI. V was pared by 3 bases and J by 5 bases, with 7 bases between.

This chain joins TRBV5-4 and TRBJ2-1; D may be TRBD1 (6 bases). Germline V gives CDR1 SGHNT, CDR2 YYREEE (reference sequence). This CDR3 spans 15 amino acids. The ends were cut back, 1 base at V and 3 bases at J, with 11 bases in the middle. DNA for the CDR3: TGTGCCAGCAGCTTGTACCAGGGGATCTACAATGAGCAGTTCTTC. Encoded protein: CASSLYQGIYNEQFF.

This chain links TRBV7-2 with TRBJ2-1, with D possibly matching TRBD2 (5 bases). V dropped 5 bases and J dropped 4 bases, with 15 bases sitting between them. The CDR3 has 15 amino acids. Germline V gene sequence: CDR1 SGHTA, CDR2 FQGNSA. The chain's CDR3 is CASSPGPQRYNEQFF. The CDR3 nucleotides are TGTGCCAGCAGCCCGGGCCCCCAGCGGTACAATGAGCAGTTCTTC.

The V gene is TRBV2, the J gene TRBJ2-7, with D perhaps matching TRBD1 (6 bases). This CDR3 region has 14 residues. CDR1 and CDR2 from the germline V gene are SNHLY and FYNNEI. The V and J ends lost 9 bases and 4 bases respectively, with 19 bases between them. CDR3 in DNA: TGTGCCAGGGCGATAGTCGGACAGCTATACGAGCAGTACTTC. It encodes CARAIVGQLYEQYF.

This clone appeared a few times. The J gene is TRBJ1-3, the V gene TRBV10-1, with 7 bases identical to TRBD1. Trimming cost V 3 bases and J 1 base; bases outside gene matches: 6. The germline gives CDR1 WNHNN, CDR2 SYGVQD (reference sequence). This CDR3 contains 16 residues. CDR3 region: CASSDGQGVSGNTIYF. CDR3 coding DNA: TGCGCCAGCAGTGACGGTCAGGGGGTTTCTGGAAACACCATATATTTT.

The V and J genes are TRBV7-9 and TRBJ2-2; D unresolved. The CDR3 length is 15 residues. Between the trimmed V and J ends, which lost 7 bases and 1 base, there was a span of 13 bases. The germline gives CDR1 SEHNR, CDR2 FQNEAQ (reference sequence). This CDR3 reads CASNEITENTGELFF. The CDR3 bases are TGTGCCAGCAACGAGATAACCGAGAACACCGGGGAGCTGTTTTTT.

This clone turned up a few times. The same CDR3 also results from other DNA sequences found in this sample. The chain couples TRBV9 to TRBJ2-1; 8 bases agree with TRBD2. The germline V gene has CDR1 SGDLS and CDR2 YYNGEE. The CDR3 runs to 16 residues. The J segment lost 2 bases and the V segment lost 0 bases, leaving 4 bases of the junction unmatched. DNA of the CDR3: TGTGCCAGCAGCGTAGATAGCGGGGCCCCCTACAATGAGCAGTTCTTC. Its protein product is CASSVDSGAPYNEQFF.

The chain carries TRBV7-9 and TRBJ1-6, with D tentatively TRBD1 (6 bases). The V end lost 1 base, the J end lost 7 bases, and 8 bases lay between the germline ends. This CDR3 comprises 14 residues. CDR1 and CDR2 from the germline V gene are SEHNR and FQNEAQ (reference sequence). CDR3 DNA: TGTGCCAGCAGCTTAGACAGGGAAAATTCACCCCTCCACTTT. Protein sequence: CASSLDRENSPLHF.

The V and J genes are TRBV4-3 and TRBJ2-3; maybe TRBD1 (6 bases). The CDR3 runs 17 residues. Germline assignment: CDR1 LGHNA and CDR2 YSLEER. V was cut by 6 bases and J by 2 bases, with 21 bases left in between. CDR3 in DNA: TGCGCCAGCAGTCTCAACTTGGGTGGGGGCCTCACAGATACGCAGTATTTT. Amino acid sequence: CASSLNLGGGLTDTQYF.

This clone has just a few counts. J is TRBJ1-1 and V is TRBV6-1; possibly TRBD1 for D (6 bases). The CDR3 covers 13 residues. Per germline, CDR1 MNHNS and CDR2 SASEGT. V shed 6 bases and J shed 8 bases, with 16 bases lying between them. In DNA form, the CDR3 reads TGTGCCAGCAGGGACAGTCTGACCCTAGAAGCTTTCTTT. It codes for CASRDSLTLEAFF.

The V and J genes are TRBV6-6 and TRBJ1-1, with D unclear. The CDR3 has 14 amino acids. V gave up 6 bases and J gave up 1 base, with 12 bases separating them. Germline loops: CDR1 MNHNY, CDR2 SVGAGI (reference sequence). CDR3: CASSFPEGNTEAFF. DNA for the CDR3: TGTGCCAGCAGCTTCCCCGAGGGGAACACTGAAGCTTTCTTT.

This clone has a handful of counts. The chain is built from TRBV5-1 and TRBJ2-1, with D unresolved. The CDR3 consists of 15 residues. The V gene's germline CDR1 is SGHRS and CDR2 YFSETQ. Trimming pared 0 bases from V and 5 bases from J, leaving 12 bases between. CDR3 in amino acids: CASSLDGLRDNEQFF. As DNA, the CDR3 is TGCGCCAGCAGCTTGGATGGCCTCCGGGACAATGAGCAGTTCTTC. Together with reference TRBV5-1 and TRBJ2-1, the CDR3 gives the full variable domain: KAGVTQTPRYLIKTRGQQVTLSCSPISGHRSVSWYQQTPGQGLQFLFEYFSETQRNKGNFPGRFSGRQFSNSRSEMNVSTLELGDSALYLCASSLDGLRDNEQFFGPGTRLTVL.

Concerning this clone itself: Other nucleotide sequences from this sample produce the same CDR3. This rearrangement joins TRBV6-5 to TRBJ1-1, with TRBD1 identical over 9 bases. V shed 6 bases and J 3 bases; nucleotides not matched to a gene: 5. From germline, CDR1 is MNHEY and CDR2 SVGAGI. This CDR3 has 14 amino acids. In DNA, the CDR3 is TGTGCCAGCAGGAGGACAGGGGCCGACACTGAAGCTTTCTTT. It encodes CASRRTGADTEAFF.

The chain has TRBV5-1 and TRBJ2-3, with 10 bases lining up with TRBD2. V lost 5 bases, J lost 1 base, and 7 bases stayed unmatched. From germline, CDR1 is SGHRS and CDR2 YFSETQ. This CDR3 is built from 16 residues. In DNA form, the CDR3 reads TGCGCCAGCAGGATGACTAGCGGGTGGGGCACAGATACGCAGTATTTT. Its protein is CASRMTSGWGTDTQYF.

This clone was detected only a few times. V usage is TRBV6-5 and J usage is TRBJ1-1; D perhaps matches TRBD1 (6 bases). CDR3 size: 14 residues. Germline V gene data show CDR1 as MNHEY and CDR2 as SVGAGI. Trimming cost V 6 bases and J 2 bases, with 13 bases left between them. The CDR3 loop is CASRTTGFNTEAFF. For the CDR3, the DNA is TGTGCCAGCAGAACTACAGGGTTTAACACTGAAGCTTTCTTT.

The V gene is TRBV30, the J gene TRBJ2-3, with D possibly being TRBD1 (6 bases). V lost 1 base to trimming and J lost 6 bases, with 14 bases between them. Per germline, CDR1 GTSNPN and CDR2 SVGIG (reference sequence). The CDR3 has 14 amino acids. Here the CDR3 reads CAWSDHGGADTQYF. As DNA, the CDR3 is TGTGCCTGGAGTGATCATGGGGGCGCGGATACGCAGTATTTT.

DNA of the CDR3: TGTGCCAGCAGTTACTCGACCCCGACAGTCTCCTACGAGCAGTACTTC. This encodes CASSYSTPTVSYEQYF. V is TRBV6-5 and J is TRBJ2-7, with a weak D call TRBD1 (5 bases). This CDR3 has 16 amino acids. Germline V gene sequence: CDR1 MNHEY, CDR2 SVGAGI. V dropped 0 bases and J dropped 0 bases, with 12 bases sitting between them.

The rearrangement uses TRBV18 and TRBJ2-1; a possible D gene is TRBD2 (5 bases). This CDR3 is 15 amino acids long. V was cut by 4 bases and J by 5 bases, with 15 bases left in between. CDR1 is KGHSH, CDR2 LQKENI, per germline. The CDR3 region has the DNA TGTGCCAGCTCACTCCGCCGGGGAACAAACAATGAGCAGTTCTTC. This translates into CASSLRRGTNNEQFF.

This clone was seen only a few times. The V and J genes are TRBV2 and TRBJ1-1; D might be TRBD1 (6 bases). This CDR3 comprises 11 residues. In germline, CDR1 is SNHLY, CDR2 FYNNEI. V was shortened by 10 bases and J by 11 bases, with 17 bases between the two germline ends. CDR3: CANAVQGNAFF. Here the CDR3 DNA reads TGTGCCAACGCGGTACAGGGAAATGCTTTCTTT.

V gene TRBV4-1 combines with J gene TRBJ1-4; TRBD1 is a possible D gene (6 bases). CDR1 MGHRA and CDR2 YSYEKL come from the germline V gene. Trimming cost V 1 base and J 8 bases, with 11 bases left between them. The CDR3 spans 14 residues. CDR3 amino acids: CASSQGQAKEKLFF. CDR3 bases: TGCGCCAGCAGCCAAGGACAGGCGAAGGAAAAACTGTTTTTT.